This T cell receptor (beta chain) stems from a study of cytomegalovirus exposure and HLA in healthy donors. The CDR3 contains 14 residues. CDR1 SGHNT and CDR2 YENEEA come from the germline V gene. With 5 bases clipped from V and 5 bases from J, the junction kept 5 bases outside the gene matches. The PCR made use of 60 Vbeta and 13 Jbeta primers. The table came from immunoSEQ multiplex PCR; TCRdb's copy has only in-frame clones and leaves some out. Among 75,000 to 100,000 clones listed, 60% to 80% were seen once. The chain combines TRBV11-3 with TRBJ1-2; 10 nucleotides agree with TRBD1. The source is a female donor in good health and CMV-seronegative. The sample taken for sequencing was PBMCs. CDR3 region: CASSPGTGVYGYTF. The CDR3, as DNA: TGTGCCAGCAGCCCGGGGACAGGGGTTTATGGCTACACCTTC.